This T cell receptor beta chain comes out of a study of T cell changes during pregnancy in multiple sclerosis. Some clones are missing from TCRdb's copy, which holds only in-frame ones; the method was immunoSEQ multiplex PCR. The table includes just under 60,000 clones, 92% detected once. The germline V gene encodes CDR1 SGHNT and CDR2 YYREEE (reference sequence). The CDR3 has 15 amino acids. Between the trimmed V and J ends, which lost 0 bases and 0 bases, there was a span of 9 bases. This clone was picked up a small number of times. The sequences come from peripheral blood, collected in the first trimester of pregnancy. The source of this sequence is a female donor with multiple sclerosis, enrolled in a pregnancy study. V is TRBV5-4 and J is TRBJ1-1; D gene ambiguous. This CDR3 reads CASSLASTLNTEAFF. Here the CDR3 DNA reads TGTGCCAGCAGCTTGGCTTCGACATTGAACACTGAAGCTTTCTTT.